This TCR beta chain stems from a study of T cell repertoires in cytomegalovirus infection. Study information: In public TCR beta signatures, there were indications of both CMV infection and matching HLA type.

TCRdb reprocessed the reads with MiXCR, giving one entry per CDR3 protein. In the table there are roughly 180,000 distinct CDR3 sequences, less than 25% of which are singletons. Notes on this clonotype: Its antigen is as yet unknown.

V lost 4 bases and J lost 3; bases outside the gene matches: 8. Germline CDR1 DFQATT, CDR2 SNEGSKA (reference sequence). The CDR3 contains 16 residues. The receptor comes from a human donor in good health (CMV status not recorded). Some clones in this sample may be carry-over from other donors' samples. The genes are TRBV20-1 and TRBJ2-1; 11 positions agree with TRBD2. The input for sequencing was CD8+ T cells from cultured PBMCs, taken from culture after CMV antigen stimulation. CDR3 protein: CSAISGGVSSYNEQFF. The DNA for the CDR3 is TGCAGTGCTATTAGCGGGGGGGTTTCTAGCTACAATGAGCAGTTCTTC.